The TCR beta chain under discussion was sequenced for a study of T cell responses to AZD1222 COVID-19 vaccine. Trimming took 3 bases from V and 0 from J, leaving 8 bases between them. There are 14 residues in the CDR3. Germline V CDR1 and CDR2: SEHNR, FQNEAQ (reference sequence). Data came from immunoSEQ multiplex PCR; TCRdb stores just in-frame clones and leaves some out. The profile covers 110,000 to 150,000 clones, with 85% to 95% appearing a single time and around 10% taken by the ten largest. The source is an adult who had recovered from COVID-19. Material: peripheral blood, obtained after recovery from COVID-19. This rearrangement joins TRBV7-9 to TRBJ1-1; weak D call: TRBD1 (5 bases). The CDR3 region is CASSFGDLNTEAFF. CDR3 DNA sequence: TGTGCCAGCAGCTTCGGGGACTTGAACACTGAAGCTTTCTTT.